This T cell receptor (beta chain) was recorded in a study of Ad26.COV2.S vaccination and SARS-CoV-2 variants. CDR1 SNHLY and CDR2 FYNNEI come from the germline V gene. The CDR3 sequence is 12 residues long. V lost 8 bases, J lost 4 bases, and 0 bases stayed unmatched. Assay: immunoSEQ multiplex PCR; the TCRdb copy retains only in-frame clones and omits some. The table includes around 250,000 clones, around nine tenths detected once. Treatment described: roughly 18 received Ad26.COV2.S at low or high dose, single or two shots; roughly 5 received placebo; per-sample allocation not given. Sample collection was performed on day 63 after the first vaccine or placebo injection.

The chain links TRBV2 to TRBJ1-4; the match to TRBD1 covers 8 bases. The TCR sequence derives from a person aged 18-60 years who received the Ad26.COV2.S COVID-19 vaccine or a placebo. Sequencing used peripheral blood, obtained in a trial of Ad26.COV2.S vaccine versus placebo. The CDR3 coding sequence is TGTGCCAGCGACAGGGGTAATGAAAAACTGTTTTTT. Amino acid sequence: CASDRGNEKLFF.